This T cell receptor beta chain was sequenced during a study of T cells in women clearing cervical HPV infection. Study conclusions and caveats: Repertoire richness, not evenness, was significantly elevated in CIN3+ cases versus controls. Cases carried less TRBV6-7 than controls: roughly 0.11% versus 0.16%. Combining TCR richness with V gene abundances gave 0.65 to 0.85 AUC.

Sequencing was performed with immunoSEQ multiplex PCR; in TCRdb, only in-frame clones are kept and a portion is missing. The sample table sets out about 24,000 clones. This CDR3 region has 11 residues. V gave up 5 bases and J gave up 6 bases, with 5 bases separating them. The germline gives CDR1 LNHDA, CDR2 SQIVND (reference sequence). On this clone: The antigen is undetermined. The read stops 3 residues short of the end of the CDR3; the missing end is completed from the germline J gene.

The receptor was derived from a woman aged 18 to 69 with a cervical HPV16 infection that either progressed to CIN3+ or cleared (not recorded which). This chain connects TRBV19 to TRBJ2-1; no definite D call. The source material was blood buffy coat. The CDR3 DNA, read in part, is TGTGCCAGTAGTCTCCCCAATGAG. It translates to CASSLPNE. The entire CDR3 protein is CASSLPNEQFF.